This TCR beta chain was sequenced for a study of cytomegalovirus exposure and HLA in healthy donors. V shed 1 base and J shed 6 bases, with 8 bases lying between them. The germline CDR1 and CDR2 sequences are SQVTM and ANQGSEA. CDR3 size: 12 residues. It was with 60 Vbeta and 13 Jbeta primers that the PCR ran. The table came from immunoSEQ multiplex PCR; TCRdb's copy has only in-frame clones and leaves some out. This repertoire includes approximately 110,000 clones. This receptor was obtained from a man aged 25 to 40 in good health and CMV-seronegative. The sample was PBMCs. The gene calls are TRBV29-1 and TRBJ2-3, with D possibly matching TRBD1 (5 bases). In DNA, the CDR3 is TGCAGCGTTGAAGGGGGCGCGGATACGCAGTATTTT. As protein: CSVEGGADTQYF.